This TCR beta chain stems from a study of CD8 T cells in ankylosing spondylitis. Study results and caveats: The disease-linked clones had a CD8+ phenotype and low blood frequencies.

TCRdb ran MiXCR on the 5' RACE reads and lists one entry per CDR3 protein. The table lists 90,000 to 100,000 distinct CDR3 sequences, about 8% of them singletons. At least ten counts were recorded for this clonotype. What it recognizes is unknown. CDR3 length equals 15 residues. Germline lookup yields CDR1 SGHTA and CDR2 FQGNSA. The junction had 6 bases not matched to a gene; V was cut back by 5 bases and J by 3 bases. The chain carries TRBV7-2 and TRBJ1-4, with TRBD1 matching 7 bases. Sequencing used blood, either unsorted or a sorted T cell fraction (not recorded which). This receptor was identified in a male donor with ankylosing spondylitis or in good health (not recorded which). In DNA, the CDR3 is TGTGCCAGCAGCCTGTACAGGGGATCTAATGAAAAACTGTTTTTT. Translating gives CASSLYRGSNEKLFF.